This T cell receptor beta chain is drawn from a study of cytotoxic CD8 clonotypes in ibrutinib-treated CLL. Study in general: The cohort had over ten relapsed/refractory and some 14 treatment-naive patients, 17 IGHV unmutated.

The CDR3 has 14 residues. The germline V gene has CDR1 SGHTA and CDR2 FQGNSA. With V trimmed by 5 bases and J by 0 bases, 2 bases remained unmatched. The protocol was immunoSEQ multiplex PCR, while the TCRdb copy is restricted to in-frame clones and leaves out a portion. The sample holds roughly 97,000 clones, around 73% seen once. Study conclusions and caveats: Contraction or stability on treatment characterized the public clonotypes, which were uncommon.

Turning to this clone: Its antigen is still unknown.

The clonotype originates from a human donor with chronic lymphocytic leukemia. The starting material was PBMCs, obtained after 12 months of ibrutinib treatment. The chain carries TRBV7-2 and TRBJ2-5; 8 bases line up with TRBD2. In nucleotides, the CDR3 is TGTGCCAGCAGCCGCGGGGGGTACCAAGAGACCCAGTACTTC. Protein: CASSRGGYQETQYF.